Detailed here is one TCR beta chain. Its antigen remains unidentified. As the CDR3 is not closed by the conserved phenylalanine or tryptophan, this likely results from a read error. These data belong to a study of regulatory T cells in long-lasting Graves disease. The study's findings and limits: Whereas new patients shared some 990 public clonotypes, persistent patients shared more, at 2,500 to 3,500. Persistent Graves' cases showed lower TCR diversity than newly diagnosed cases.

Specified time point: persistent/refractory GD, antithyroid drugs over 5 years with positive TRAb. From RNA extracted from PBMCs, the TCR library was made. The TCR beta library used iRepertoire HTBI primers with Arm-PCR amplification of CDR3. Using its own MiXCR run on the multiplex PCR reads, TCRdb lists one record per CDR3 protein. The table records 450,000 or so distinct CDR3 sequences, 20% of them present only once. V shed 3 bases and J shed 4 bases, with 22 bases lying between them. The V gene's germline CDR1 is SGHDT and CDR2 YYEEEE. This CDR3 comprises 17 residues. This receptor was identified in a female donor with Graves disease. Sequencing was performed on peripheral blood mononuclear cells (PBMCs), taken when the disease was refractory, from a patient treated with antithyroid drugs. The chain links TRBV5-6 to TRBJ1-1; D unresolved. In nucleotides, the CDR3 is TGTGCCAGCAGCTACTCACAGTTACACACCCCAACCACTGAAGCTTTCCTT. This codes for CASSYSQLHTPTTEAFL.